The 8 T cell receptor beta chains reported below all come from one sample, sequenced in a study of blood T cells in healthy people across ages. Using a J-beta primer mix together with a sample-barcoded 5' primer, a second PCR was run for about 6 to 11 cycles. TCRdb called the 5' RACE reads again in MiXCR, with one record for every CDR3 protein. This table holds approximately 680,000 distinct CDR3 sequences, less than 40% found once. The sample was blood. These receptors came from a woman older than 75 in good health.

This clonotype was seen a few times. The chain carries TRBV5-1 and TRBJ1-2; 9 bases agree with TRBD1. Germline lookup yields CDR1 SGHRS and CDR2 YFSETQ. The CDR3 runs 15 residues. Trimming cost V 0 bases and J 4 bases; bases outside gene matches: 4. The CDR3 DNA follows: TGCGCCAGCAGCTTGGGGGACAGGGCCGCCTATGGCTACACCTTC. Translation gives CASSLGDRAAYGYTF.

This clonotype was recorded at least ten times. This rearrangement joins TRBV4-3 to TRBJ2-7; TRBD2 aligns across 8 bases. Germline V gene data show CDR1 as LGHNA and CDR2 as YSLEER. The CDR3 length is 16 residues. Trimming cost V 0 bases and J 0 bases; bases outside gene matches: 4. CDR3 amino acids: CASSQDTGGISYEQYF. CDR3 DNA: TGCGCCAGCAGCCAAGATACGGGGGGGATCTCCTACGAGCAGTACTTC.

This clonotype was detected many times. The chain combines TRBV9 with TRBJ2-3; TRBD1 matches at 7 bases. This CDR3 spans 13 amino acids. Germline V gene data show CDR1 as SGDLS and CDR2 as YYNGEE. The V gene end was trimmed by 5 bases and the J gene end by 4 bases; junction bases not matched to a gene: 4. The DNA for the CDR3 is TGTGCCAGCAGTCTCACAGGGGCAGATACGCAGTATTTT. This sequence encodes CASSLTGADTQYF.

For this clonotype: This sequence may be a read error, since a much larger clone differs from it by one base. The V gene is TRBV7-2, the J gene TRBJ1-2; 7 nucleotides agree with TRBD1. The CDR3 length is 12 residues. The germline CDR1 and CDR2 sequences are SGHTA and FQGNSA. The CDR3 loop is CVSSGTDYGYTF. The CDR3 nucleotides read TGTGTCAGCAGCGGGACAGACTATGGCTACACCTTC.

The gene calls are TRBV4-3 and TRBJ2-1, with a tentative D call TRBD2 (5 bases). The J call may be mistaken, given a closer DNA end match to TRBJ2-7. The germline V gene encodes CDR1 LGHNA and CDR2 YSLEER. The CDR3 length is 14 residues. The CDR3 nucleotides read TGCGCCAGCAGCCGCTCTAGCTCCTACAATGAGCAGTACTTC. Translation gives CASSRSSSYNEQYF.

This clonotype was counted at least ten times. This sequence joins TRBV20-1 and TRBJ1-5; tentative D call: TRBD1 (6 bases). CDR1 is DFQATT, CDR2 SNEGSKA, per germline (reference sequence). V shed 5 bases and J shed 5 bases, with 19 bases lying between them. The CDR3 covers 15 residues. Here the CDR3 reads CSALGRGATDQPQHF. DNA of the CDR3: TGCAGTGCTCTTGGTCGGGGGGCTACGGATCAGCCCCAGCATTTT.

This rearrangement joins TRBV14 to TRBJ2-3, with D possibly being TRBD2 (6 bases). V lost 4 bases to trimming and J lost 4 bases, with 18 bases between them. The CDR3 has 16 amino acids. Per germline, CDR1 SGHDN and CDR2 FVKESK. DNA of the CDR3: TGTGCCAGCAGCCTCCTACGGGGGACGGCCCCAGATACGCAGTATTTT. Translation gives CASSLLRGTAPDTQYF. Combining the CDR3 with reference TRBV14 and TRBJ2-3 gives the whole variable domain EAGVTQFPSHSVIEKGQTVTLRCDPISGHDNLYWYRRVMGKEIKFLLHFVKESKQDESGMPNNRFLAERTGGTYSTLKVQPAELEDSGVYFCASSLLRGTAPDTQYFGPGTRLTVL.

The CDR3 DNA is TGTGCCAGCGGCCCCGGGACGGTGAGGAACACTGAAGCTTTCTTT. Protein sequence: CASGPGTVRNTEAFF. This sequence joins TRBV5-4 and TRBJ1-1; possible D gene TRBD1, 5 bases. V lost 7 bases and J 1 base, leaving 17 bases between the germline ends. CDR1 SGHNT and CDR2 YYREEE come from the germline V gene (reference sequence). The CDR3 is 15 amino acids.